The 20 T cell receptor beta chains listed next were all sequenced from one sample in a study of identical twins. TCRdb processed the 5' RACE reads anew with MiXCR; each CDR3 protein has one entry. Of some 190,000 distinct CDR3 sequences in the sample, around a sixth were seen once. The same data also contributed to another study, on T cells expressing NK-cell markers.

Sequencing input: CD8+ T cells sorted from blood. These receptors all come from a woman between 18 and 30 years old in good health.

The chain carries TRBV14 and TRBJ2-7; 8 bases line up with TRBD2. Trimming cost V 3 bases and J 5 bases; bases outside gene matches: 12. The V gene's germline CDR1 is SGHDN and CDR2 FVKESK. CDR3 length: 16 amino acids. Here the CDR3 DNA reads TGTGCCAGCAGCCACCCCGGGGGGGTTTCGCCGGACGAGCAGTACTTC. Translating gives CASSHPGGVSPDEQYF.

The gene calls are TRBV11-3 and TRBJ2-3; TRBD2 matches at 7 bases. The CDR3 is 16 residues long. Germline V lookup: CDR1 SGHNT, CDR2 YENEEA. V lost 5 bases to trimming and J lost 3 bases; unmatched junction nucleotides: 11. This chain's CDR3 is CASSPKRGRGTDTQYF. The CDR3 region has the DNA TGTGCCAGCAGCCCAAAACGTGGGAGGGGAACAGATACGCAGTATTTT.

The chain couples TRBV24-1 to TRBJ2-3; no clear D gene. The germline CDR1 and CDR2 sequences are KGHDR and SFDVKD. The CDR3 length is 12 residues. V shed 1 base and J shed 6 bases, with 4 bases lying between them. The CDR3 nucleotides are TGTGCCACCAGTGATTTAGGGGATACGCAGTATTTT. Protein product: CATSDLGDTQYF.

The chain has TRBV7-9 and TRBJ1-5; no firm D call. The CDR3 totals 14 residues. Trimming removed 1 base at V and 7 bases at J, with 11 bases between. Germline CDR1 SEHNR, CDR2 FQNEAQ (reference sequence). CDR3 nucleotides: TGTGCCAGCAGCTTAGATGGGATTTACCAGCCCCAGCATTTT. It translates to CASSLDGIYQPQHF.

The chain links TRBV28 to TRBJ2-1; 8 bases line up with TRBD1. Germline-derived CDR1 and CDR2 are MDHEN and SYDVKM. The CDR3 has 15 amino acids. J lost 5 bases, V lost 5 bases, and 8 bases had no gene match. For the CDR3, the DNA is TGTGCCAGCAGTCTCCCTACGGGACAGGACAATGAGCAGTTCTTC. Residues: CASSLPTGQDNEQFF.

This clonotype was seen more than once but under ten times. The V call is TRBV12-3 or TRBV12-4, the J call TRBJ1-2; 9 positions match TRBD1. V was pared by 2 bases and J by 7 bases, with 8 bases of the junction left unmatched. The CDR3 runs 15 residues. CDR3 loop: CASSLLDRGPGGYTF. CDR3 DNA sequence: TGTGCCAGCAGTTTATTGGACAGGGGTCCGGGTGGCTACACCTTC.

This clonotype occurred many times. This chain uses TRBV24-1 with TRBJ2-1, with D perhaps matching TRBD1 (6 bases). Between the trimmed V and J ends, which lost 9 bases and 6 bases, there was a span of 17 bases. This CDR3 has 14 residues. Germline V gene data show CDR1 as KGHDR and CDR2 as SFDVKD. The CDR3 loop reads CATQGGGAGNEQFF. The DNA of the CDR3 is TGTGCCACCCAAGGTGGGGGCGCGGGCAATGAGCAGTTCTTC.

This clonotype was seen a handful of times. This sequence joins TRBV24-1 and TRBJ2-1, with 10 bases lining up with TRBD2. CDR3 size: 16 residues. Per germline, CDR1 KGHDR and CDR2 SFDVKD. V trimming: 3 bases; J trimming: 3 bases; junction bases outside the gene matches: 4. The CDR3 loop reads CATSDTTSGDYNEQFF. In DNA, the CDR3 is TGTGCCACCAGTGATACAACTAGCGGGGACTACAATGAGCAGTTCTTC.

The table lists this clonotype with many counts. The chain has TRBV3-1 and TRBJ2-7, with 10 bases fitting TRBD2. Germline CDR1 is LGHDT and CDR2 is YNNKEL (reference sequence). Trimming at V came to 2 bases and at J to 6 bases, leaving 13 bases not matched to a gene. The CDR3 runs 17 residues. For the CDR3, the DNA is TGTGCCAGCAGCCAAAATCTTCTAGCGGGAGTTTCAGGCGAGCAGTACTTC. This encodes CASSQNLLAGVSGEQYF.

This clonotype occurred many times. This chain connects TRBV12-3 or TRBV12-4 to TRBJ1-1; D not resolved. Between the trimmed V and J ends, which lost 6 bases and 0 bases, there was a span of 2 bases. The length of the CDR3 is 11 residues. The chain's CDR3 is CASRLNTEAFF. The CDR3 region has the DNA TGTGCCAGCAGGTTGAACACTGAAGCTTTCTTT.

This clonotype was detected a few times. This CDR3 is CASSLTTEAFF. CDR3 DNA sequence: TGTGCCAGCAGCTTGACCACTGAAGCTTTCTTT. The rearrangement joins TRBV11-2 to TRBJ1-1; D gene unclear. Germline lookup yields CDR1 SGHAT and CDR2 FQNNGV. V was trimmed by 3 bases and J by 4 bases, leaving 3 bases between them. The CDR3 has 11 amino acids. Full variable domain (remainder filled in from reference TRBV11-2 and TRBJ1-1): EAGVAQSPRYKIIEKRQSVAFWCNPISGHATLYWYQQILGQGPKLLIQFQNNGVVDDSQLPKDRFSAERLKGVDSTLKIQPAKLEDSAVYLCASSLTTEAFFGQGTRLTVV.

This clonotype was counted between two and nine times. The rearrangement links TRBV5-1 to TRBJ1-2; unclear D gene. The CDR3 covers 14 residues. Trimming removed 0 bases at V and 8 bases at J, with 14 bases between. Per germline, CDR1 SGHRS and CDR2 YFSETQ. CDR3 nucleotides: TGCGCCAGCAGCTTGGTTGGGCAAAAAGAAGGCTACACCTTC. Its translation is CASSLVGQKEGYTF.

This clonotype was recorded once. CDR3 coding DNA: TGTGCCAGCAGCAAAGGGACTAGCGGGAGGGCGAATGAGCAGTACTTC. This translates into CASSKGTSGRANEQYF. The V and J genes are TRBV21-1 and TRBJ2-7; no check of the table's D call, TRBD2, against the DNA was made. TRBV21-1 is given as a pseudogene. This CDR3 is built from 16 residues.

The chain employs TRBV9 and TRBJ1-1, with 7 bases aligning to TRBD1. V dropped 3 bases and J dropped 2; count of bases not matched to a gene: 4. The CDR3 runs to 14 residues. Per germline, CDR1 SGDLS and CDR2 YYNGEE. The CDR3 DNA reads as TGTGCCAGCAGCGAGGGGGACAGTAACACTGAAGCTTTCTTT. Translating it yields CASSEGDSNTEAFF.

V usage is TRBV29-1 and J usage is TRBJ2-1; perhaps TRBD1 as D (5 bases). The CDR3 has 13 amino acids. V lost 4 bases and J lost 9, with 16 bases in between. Germline CDR1 and CDR2: SQVTM and ANQGSEA. The CDR3 loop is CSVVGREVGEQFF. CDR3 bases: TGCAGCGTTGTGGGCAGGGAAGTCGGTGAGCAGTTCTTC.

There are a few counts of this clonotype. This chain uses TRBV19 with TRBJ2-7, with 10 bases matching TRBD1. Germline V gene sequence: CDR1 LNHDA, CDR2 SQIVND (reference sequence). V shed 0 bases, J shed 3 bases, and the junction held 14 bases outside the gene matches. The CDR3 consists of 19 residues. CDR3 sequence reads: CASSIEVPGTGVYDYEQYF. DNA for the CDR3: TGTGCCAGTAGTATAGAGGTCCCCGGGACAGGGGTTTATGACTACGAGCAGTACTTC.

The DNA of the CDR3 is TGTGCCAGCAGCTTAAGCGGACCAGCAATGAGCCTAGCGGGGGGCAAGACCGGGGAGCTGTTTTTT. It specifies CASSLSGPAMSLAGGKTGELFF. The rearrangement links TRBV7-3 to TRBJ2-2; TRBD2 aligns across 11 bases. Unmatched junction bases numbered 21, after V lost 1 base and J lost 5 bases. Germline V gives CDR1 SGHTA, CDR2 FQGTGA. The CDR3 consists of 22 residues.

The J gene is TRBJ2-2, the V gene TRBV21-1. TRBV21-1 represents a pseudogene. The CDR3 sequence is 17 residues long. CDR3 coding DNA: TGTGCCAGCAGCAAAGCGCCTCGAGGTCGAGGCACCGGGGAGCTGTTTTTT. Its protein is CASSKAPRGRGTGELFF.

The chain couples TRBV5-1 to TRBJ2-3; TRBD2 matches 9 bases. The length of the CDR3 is 14 residues. CDR1 SGHRS and CDR2 YFSETQ come from the germline V gene. J lost 4 bases, V lost 4 bases, and 4 bases had no gene match. This CDR3 is CASSDSGGPDTQYF. The CDR3 bases are TGCGCCAGCAGCGATAGCGGGGGTCCAGATACGCAGTATTTT.

This clonotype was found a few times. V is TRBV12-3 or TRBV12-4 and J is TRBJ1-4; no clear D. Trimming removed 3 bases at V and 7 bases at J, with 6 bases between. CDR3 length: 12 residues. CDR3 in DNA: TGTGCCAGCAGTTTCGTGGGTGAAAAACTGTTTTTT. It is translated as CASSFVGEKLFF.